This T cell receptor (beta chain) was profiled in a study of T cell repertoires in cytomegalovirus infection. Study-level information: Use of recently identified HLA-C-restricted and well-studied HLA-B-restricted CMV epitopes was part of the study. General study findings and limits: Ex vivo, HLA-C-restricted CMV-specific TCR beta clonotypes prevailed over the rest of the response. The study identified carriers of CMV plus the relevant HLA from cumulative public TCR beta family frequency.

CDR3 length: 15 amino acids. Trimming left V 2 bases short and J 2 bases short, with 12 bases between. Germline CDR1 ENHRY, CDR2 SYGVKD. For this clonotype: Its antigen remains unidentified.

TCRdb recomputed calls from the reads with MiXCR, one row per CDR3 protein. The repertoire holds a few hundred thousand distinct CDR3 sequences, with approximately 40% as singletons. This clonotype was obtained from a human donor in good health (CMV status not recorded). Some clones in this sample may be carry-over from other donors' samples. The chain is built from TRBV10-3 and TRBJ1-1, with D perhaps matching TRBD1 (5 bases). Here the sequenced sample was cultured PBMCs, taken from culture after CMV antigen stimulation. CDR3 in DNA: TGTGCCATCAGTGAGACAGGTGGTCTTAACACTGAAGCTTTCTTT. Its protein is CAISETGGLNTEAFF.